Sequencing of this TCR beta chain was carried out in a study of T-cell memory formation after mild COVID-19. Study results and caveats: Mostly located in CM and EM were contracting CD4+ clones, with contracting CD8+ clones located in EMRA. Contracting clones from day 15 to 85 had balanced CD4/CD8; later expanders favoured CD4+.

Germline CDR1 SNHLY, CDR2 FYNNEI. V gave up 6 bases and J gave up 4 bases; unmatched junction bases: 7. The CDR3 runs to 15 residues. Note on this clonotype: Its cognate antigen is unknown.

One entry per CDR3 protein, called by TCRdb with MiXCR from the 5' RACE reads. Of fewer than 350,000 distinct CDR3 sequences in the sample, about a sixth were seen once. Sequencing was performed on PBMCs or a T cell subset sorted from them (not recorded which). This sequence originates from a man between 18 and 35 years old who had mild COVID-19 (a few samples of this study predate the infection). Cell type and time point are not known. The chain combines TRBV2 with TRBJ1-5, with TRBD1 matching 9 bases. As DNA, the CDR3 is TGTGCCAGCAGGGGGACAGGGCGAAATAATCAGCCCCAGCATTTT. Translation: CASRGTGRNNQPQHF.